This TCR beta chain was obtained from a study of identifying expanded T cells in peripheral blood. The assay was immunoSEQ multiplex PCR, and TCRdb's table has in-frame clones only and misses some. The sample has some 96,000 clones, 75% to 90% seen once; the top ten hold less than 7%. No infections or other immune events were documented during collection. Broader study findings: Across healthy donors, higher total template counts meant significantly greater roughly two-week count variance.

By its share, this clone is medium-sized. The target antigen is unknown. Germline values: CDR1 SGHVS, CDR2 FNYEAQ. This CDR3 is built from 16 residues. Germline trimming cut 5 bases from V and 9 bases from J; bases unmatched to any gene: 11. The receptor's source is a person aged 18 to 75 in good health. The chain has TRBV7-6 and TRBJ2-1, with 12 positions matching TRBD2. What was sequenced was blood. The CDR3 DNA sequence: TGTGCCAGCAGCCCTTCCCCTAGCGGGGGGGCCGGTGAGCAGTTCTTC. The encoded protein is CASSPSPSGGAGEQFF.